These T cell receptor beta chains were read from a single sample in a study of lymphopenia after photon versus proton radiotherapy. Clones were sequenced by immunoSEQ multiplex PCR, and TCRdb holds only the in-frame ones, with some missing. The sample carries 55,000 to 85,000 clones, roughly 90% recorded once. Sample: peripheral blood, taken from a patient treated with photon-based radiotherapy. The receptors derive from a woman between 35 and 50 years old with cholangiocarcinoma. CDR3s include the opening cysteine and the closing phenylalanine or tryptophan. The order of the fields is V gene, J gene, CDR3 protein.

V: TRBV9
J: TRBJ2-6
CDR3: CASRRDGANVLTF

V: TRBV4-3
J: TRBJ1-2
CDR3: CASSQVVQGLDGYTF

V: TRBV11-3
J: TRBJ2-7
CDR3: CASSGGLQLGSSEQYF

V: TRBV18
J: TRBJ1-5
CDR3: CASSPGRDQPQHF

V: TRBV11-3
J: TRBJ2-1
CDR3: CASSRGLAGPGSYNEQFF

V: TRBV5-4
J: TRBJ2-1
CDR3: CASRHSGNEQFF

V: TRBV4-3
J: TRBJ1-4
CDR3: CASSQETGAFNEKLFF

V: TRBV6-5
J: TRBJ1-1
CDR3: CASSYSWSENRPFF

V: TRBV4-3
J: TRBJ2-7
CDR3: CASSQEGGGDEQYF

V: TRBV7-8
J: TRBJ2-2
CDR3: CASSLAGLAGELFF

V: TRBV30
J: TRBJ1-1
CDR3: CAWMYQMNTEAFF

V: TRBV28
J: TRBJ1-5
CDR3: CASSFGRGFKPQHF

V: TRBV28
J: TRBJ1-1
CDR3: CASSLILGQGAEAFF

V: TRBV6-6
J: TRBJ1-2
CDR3: CASKQGSANYGYTF

V: TRBV5-4
J: TRBJ2-1
CDR3: CASSLTSGAGNEQFF

V: TRBV6-1
J: TRBJ1-1
CDR3: CASRTTGVGTEAFF

V: TRBV30
J: TRBJ1-1
CDR3: CAWSAGGKNPAFF

V: TRBV29-1
J: TRBJ2-1
CDR3: CSVEWPLDEQFF

V: TRBV6-5
J: TRBJ1-1
CDR3: CASRGTGDTEAFF

V: TRBV15
J: TRBJ1-3
CDR3: CATSRDPREDTIYF

V: TRBV2
J: TRBJ2-3
CDR3: CASSDSGSRADTQYF

V: TRBV6-4
J: TRBJ1-1
CDR3: CAGHRADTEAFF

V: TRBV7-9
J: TRBJ2-5
CDR3: CASSSTRGPAQETQYF

V: TRBV10-3
J: TRBJ2-7
CDR3: CASQGQGGYEQYF